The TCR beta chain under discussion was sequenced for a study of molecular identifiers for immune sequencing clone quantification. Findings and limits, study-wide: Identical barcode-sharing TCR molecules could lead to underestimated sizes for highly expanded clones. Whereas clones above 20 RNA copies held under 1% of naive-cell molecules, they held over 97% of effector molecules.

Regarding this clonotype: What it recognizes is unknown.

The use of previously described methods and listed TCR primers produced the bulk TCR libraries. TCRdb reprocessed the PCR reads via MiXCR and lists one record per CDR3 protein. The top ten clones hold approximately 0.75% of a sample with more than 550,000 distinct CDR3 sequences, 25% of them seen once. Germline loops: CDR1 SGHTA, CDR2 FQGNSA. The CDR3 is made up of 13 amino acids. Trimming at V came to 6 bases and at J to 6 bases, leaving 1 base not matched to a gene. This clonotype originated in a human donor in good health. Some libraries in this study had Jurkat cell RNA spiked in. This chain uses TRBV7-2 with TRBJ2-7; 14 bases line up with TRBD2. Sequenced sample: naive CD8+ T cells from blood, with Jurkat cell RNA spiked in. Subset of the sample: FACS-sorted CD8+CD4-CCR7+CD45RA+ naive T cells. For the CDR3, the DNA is TGTGCCAGCAGGGGGACTAGCGGGGGCGAGCAGTACTTC. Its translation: CASRGTSGGEQYF.